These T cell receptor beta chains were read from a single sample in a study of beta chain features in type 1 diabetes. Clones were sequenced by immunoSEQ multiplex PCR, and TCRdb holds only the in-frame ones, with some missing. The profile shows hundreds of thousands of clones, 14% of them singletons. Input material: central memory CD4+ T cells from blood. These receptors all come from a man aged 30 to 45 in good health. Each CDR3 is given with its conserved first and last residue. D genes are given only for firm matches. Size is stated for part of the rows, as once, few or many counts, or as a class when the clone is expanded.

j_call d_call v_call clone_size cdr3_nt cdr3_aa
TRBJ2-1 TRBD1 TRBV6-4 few TGTGCCAGCAGCTCGGACAGGGGGACCTACAATGAGCAGTTCTTC CASSSDRGTYNEQFF
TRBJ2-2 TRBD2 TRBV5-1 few TGCGCCAGCAGCCGGCTAGCGGGAGGTACAACCGGGGAGCTGTTTTTT CASSRLAGGTTGELFF
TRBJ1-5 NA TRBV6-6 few TGTGCCAGCGCCCCCGACCGCGACAGCAATCAGCCCCAGCATTTT CASAPDRDSNQPQHF
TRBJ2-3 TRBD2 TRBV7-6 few TGTGCCAGCAGCCTTGTAGCGGGGAACACAGATACGCAGTATTTT CASSLVAGNTDTQYF
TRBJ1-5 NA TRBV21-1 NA TGTGCCAGCAGCGCCCGTCCGGGTTGCAATCAGCCCCAGCATTTT CASSARPGCNQPQHF
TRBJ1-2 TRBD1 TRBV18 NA TGTGCCAGCTCACCACGGACAGGGGGAACGGATGGCTACACCTTC CASSPRTGGTDGYTF
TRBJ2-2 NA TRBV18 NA TGTGCCAGCTCACCGTGGGGACAGAACACCGGGGAGCTGTTTTTT CASSPWGQNTGELFF
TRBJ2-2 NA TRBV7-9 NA TGTGCCAGCAGTTCCCGGACGGAAACCCTAACCGGGGAGCTGTTTTTT CASSSRTETLTGELFF
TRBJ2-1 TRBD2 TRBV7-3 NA TGTGCCAGCAGCTCCCGGGACTATATCAATGAGCAGTTCTTC CASSSRDYINEQFF
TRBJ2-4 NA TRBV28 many TGTGCCACCCGGGCGCCGCTAGCCAAAAACATTCAGTACTTC CATRAPLAKNIQYF
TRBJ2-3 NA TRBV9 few TGTGCCAGCAGCGGGGATTATCGCACAGATACGCAGTATTTT CASSGDYRTDTQYF
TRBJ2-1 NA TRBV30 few TGTGCCTGGAGTGTACGGCTGGGGTGGGGGACGAATGAGCAGTTCTTC CAWSVRLGWGTNEQFF
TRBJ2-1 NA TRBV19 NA TGTGCCAGTAGTATAGGATGGAGCAATTATGAGCAGTTCTTC CASSIGWSNYEQFF
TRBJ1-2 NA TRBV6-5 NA TGTGCCAGCAGTCGGAGGGTAGACTATGGCTACACCTTC CASSRRVDYGYTF
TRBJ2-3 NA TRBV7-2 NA TGTGCCAGCAGCCCTGGAGGGGGGCCCACAGATACGCAGTATTTT CASSPGGGPTDTQYF
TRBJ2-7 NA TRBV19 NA TGTGCCAGTAGTACAGGGGTGGCCTACGAGCAGTACTTC CASSTGVAYEQYF
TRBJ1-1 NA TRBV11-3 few TGTGCCAGCAGCGTAAGGACGAACACTGAAGCTTTCTTT CASSVRTNTEAFF
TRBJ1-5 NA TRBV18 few TGTGCCAGCTCACCCGACCGCAGCAATCAGCCCCAGCATTTT CASSPDRSNQPQHF
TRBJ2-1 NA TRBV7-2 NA TGTGCCAGCAGCTTAGAGGGCCAATCCTACAATGAGCAGTTCTTC CASSLEGQSYNEQFF
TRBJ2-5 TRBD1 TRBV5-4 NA TGTGCCAGCAGCTTCCGGACAGGACAAGAGCAGTACTTC CASSFRTGQEQYF
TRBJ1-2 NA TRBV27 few TGTGCCAGCAGTTTAGACAGGAAGACTAACTATGGCTACACCTTC CASSLDRKTNYGYTF
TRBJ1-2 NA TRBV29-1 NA TGCAGCGTTGCCACCCGCGACGGACTCAATGGCTACACCTTC CSVATRDGLNGYTF
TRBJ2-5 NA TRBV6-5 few TGTGCCAGCGCCCAGGGTACCGGGATGACCCAGTACTTC CASAQGTGMTQYF
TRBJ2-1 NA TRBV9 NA TGTGCCAGCAGCGCGACCACACAGAGTGAGCAGTTCTTC CASSATTQSEQFF
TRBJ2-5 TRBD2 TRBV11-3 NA TGTGCCAGCAGCGACGGGGGGAAAGAGACCCAGTACTTC CASSDGGKETQYF
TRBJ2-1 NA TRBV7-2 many TGTGCCAGCAGCTCGGGACTCCTGCAGTTCTTC CASSSGLLQFF
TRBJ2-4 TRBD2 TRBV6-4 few TGTGCCAGCGGGAGTTTGGGGAGGGTGTACTTC CASGSLGRVYF
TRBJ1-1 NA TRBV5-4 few TGTGCCAGCACCATAAGACAGTTGAACACTGAAGCTTTCTTT CASTIRQLNTEAFF
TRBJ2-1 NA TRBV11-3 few TGTGCCAGCAGCTCCCGCCAGGGCTACAATGAGCAGTTCTTC CASSSRQGYNEQFF
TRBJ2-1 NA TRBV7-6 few TGTGCCAGCAGCTTAGTGGGTAGGGGTTCCTACAATGAGCAGTTCTTC CASSLVGRGSYNEQFF
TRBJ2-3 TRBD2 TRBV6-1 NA TGTGCCAGCATCGATCTAGCGGGTCACACAGATACGCAGTATTTT CASIDLAGHTDTQYF
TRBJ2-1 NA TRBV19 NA TGTGCAACAGGCCGTTCCTACAATGAGCAGTTCTTC CATGRSYNEQFF
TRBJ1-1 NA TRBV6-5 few TGTGCCAGCAGTCGCCTAGAGGGGACTGAAGCTTTCTTT CASSRLEGTEAFF
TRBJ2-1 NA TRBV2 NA TGTGCCAGCAGACTGGAAGGTGGGGGCTTCAATGAGCAGTTCTTC CASRLEGGGFNEQFF
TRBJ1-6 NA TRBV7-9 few TGTGCCAGCACCGTCCAGATCGGGTCCTATAATTCACCCCTCCACTTT CASTVQIGSYNSPLHF
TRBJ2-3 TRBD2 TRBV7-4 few TGTGCCAGCAGCTATAGCGGGAGTGGTGCGCAGTATTTT CASSYSGSGAQYF
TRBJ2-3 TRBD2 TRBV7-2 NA TGTGCCAGCAGCTTAATTCTAGGGACTAGCCGGAGGACAGATACGCAGTATTTT CASSLILGTSRRTDTQYF
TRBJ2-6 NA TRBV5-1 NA TGCGCCAGCAGCTTGGGGTTCTCTGGGGCCAACGTCCTGACTTTC CASSLGFSGANVLTF
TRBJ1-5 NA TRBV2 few TGTGCCAGCAGTGAACAAGGGGACCTCCAGCATTTT CASSEQGDLQHF
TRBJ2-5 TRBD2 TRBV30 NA TGTGCCTGGAGTAAGCGGGGGCGGGAGACCCAGTACTTC CAWSKRGRETQYF
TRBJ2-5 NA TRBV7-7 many TGTGCCAGCAGCCCGGGGCGGACATACCAAGAGACCCAGTACTTC CASSPGRTYQETQYF
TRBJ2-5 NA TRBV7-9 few TGTGCCAGCAGCTTGATTGCGGGAACTGAGACCCAGTACTTC CASSLIAGTETQYF
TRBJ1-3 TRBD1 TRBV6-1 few TGTGCCAGCGGGAGACAGGGGGCGACTGGAAACACCATATATTTT CASGRQGATGNTIYF
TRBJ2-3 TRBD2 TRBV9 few TGTGCCAGCAGCGTAGACCCAGCGGGGGCCACAGATACGCAGTATTTT CASSVDPAGATDTQYF
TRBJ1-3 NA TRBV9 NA TGTGCCAGCAGCGTAGATGGAGCGTCCCTAACTGGAAACACCATATATTTT CASSVDGASLTGNTIYF
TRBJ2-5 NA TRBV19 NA TGTGCCAGTAGTGAGAGGGTCTCAAAGACCCAGTACTTC CASSERVSKTQYF
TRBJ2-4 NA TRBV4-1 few TGCGCCAGCAGCCAAGATCTCAGAAACATTCAGTACTTC CASSQDLRNIQYF
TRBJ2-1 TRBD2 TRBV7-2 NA TGTGCCAGCAGCTTTCTTAGCGGGGGGGCCTATGAGCAGTTCTTC CASSFLSGGAYEQFF
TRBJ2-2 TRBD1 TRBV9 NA TGTGCCAGCAGCGGACAGGGGGCTGGCACCGGGGAGCTGTTTTTT CASSGQGAGTGELFF
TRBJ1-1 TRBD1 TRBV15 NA TGTGCCACCAGCGCCGGACAGGGGAAGGGTGAAGCTTTCTTT CATSAGQGKGEAFF
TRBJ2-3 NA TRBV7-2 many TGTGCCAGCAGCTCCTACAGCACAGATACGCAGTATTTT CASSSYSTDTQYF
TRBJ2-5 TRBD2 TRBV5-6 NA TGTGCCAGCAGCTTAAGAGCGGGGGTACAAGAGACCCAGTACTTC CASSLRAGVQETQYF
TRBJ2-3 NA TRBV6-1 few TGTGCCAGCAGGTTTCAGTTTCCTAGCACAGATACGCAGTATTTT CASRFQFPSTDTQYF